These 8 T cell receptor beta chains were all obtained from the same sample, sequenced in a study of early T cells in non-severe SARS-CoV-2 infection. TCRdb ran MiXCR on the 5' RACE reads and lists one entry per CDR3 protein. The sample carries just over 80,000 distinct CDR3 sequences, approximately 14% recorded once. Material for sequencing was whole blood. Receptors originate from an adult who was a healthcare worker with PCR-confirmed SARS-CoV-2 infection or an uninfected control (not recorded which).

This clonotype was counted a few times. The chain has TRBV20-1 and TRBJ2-5, with a tentative D call TRBD2 (5 bases). V was pared by 3 bases and J by 7 bases, with 15 bases between. Per germline, CDR1 DFQATT and CDR2 SNEGSKA (reference sequence). CDR3 length equals 13 residues. In nucleotides, the CDR3 is TGCAGTGCTAGCATCGAGGGCCTTGGGACCCAGTACTTC. Protein: CSASIEGLGTQYF.

The J gene is TRBJ2-4, the V gene TRBV19; no definite D call. The CDR3 sequence is 13 residues long. Trimming pared 7 bases from V and 0 bases from J, leaving 7 bases between. Germline V lookup: CDR1 LNHDA, CDR2 SQIVND (reference sequence). CDR3 protein: CASMGLAKNIQYF. In DNA, the CDR3 is TGTGCCAGTATGGGTCTAGCCAAAAACATTCAGTACTTC.

This clonotype has more than one count but fewer than ten. The chain uses TRBV20-1 and TRBJ2-7; 7 bases map to TRBD1. V shed 4 bases, J shed 0 bases, and the junction held 0 bases outside the gene matches. Per germline, CDR1 DFQATT and CDR2 SNEGSKA (reference sequence). This CDR3 has 12 residues. The chain's CDR3 is CSANRGSYEQYF. The CDR3 DNA reads as TGCAGTGCTAACAGGGGCTCCTACGAGCAGTACTTC.

In this sample, this clonotype turned up many times. J is TRBJ2-2 and V is TRBV18, with 9 bases lining up with TRBD1. CDR1 and CDR2 (germline): KGHSH, LQKENI. The CDR3 consists of 15 residues. The J segment lost 5 bases and the V segment lost 8 bases, leaving 9 bases of the junction unmatched. CDR3 coding DNA: TGTGCCAGCCCCGTCGGGACAGGGATAACCGGGGAGCTGTTTTTT. Translated: CASPVGTGITGELFF.

This clonotype was picked up many times. The V and J genes are TRBV4-1 and TRBJ2-5; D uncertain. Between the trimmed V and J ends, which lost 1 base and 5 bases, there was a span of 8 bases. Germline CDR1 is MGHRA and CDR2 is YSYEKL. The CDR3 is 13 residues long. The DNA of the CDR3 is TGCGCCAGCAGCCAAGCTTTACCGGAGACCCAGTACTTC. Translated, it gives CASSQALPETQYF.

A few counts support this clonotype. CDR3 sequence reads: CASSSLQGTSNTQYF. The CDR3 nucleotides read TGTGCCAGCAGTTCTCTGCAAGGGACCTCAAATACGCAGTATTTT. The chain carries TRBV28 and TRBJ2-3; the D call may be TRBD1 or TRBD2 (5 bases each). In germline, CDR1 is MDHEN, CDR2 SYDVKM. V lost 4 bases, J lost 7 bases, and 18 bases lay in between. The CDR3 sequence is 15 residues long.

This clonotype was seen many times. As DNA, the CDR3 is TGTGCCAGCAGTCTAGGGACAGGGGGCGCGGAGCTGTTTTTT. This encodes CASSLGTGGAELFF. The V call is TRBV3-1, the J call TRBJ2-2; TRBD1 matches 12 bases. V shed 6 bases and J 10 bases; nucleotides not matched to a gene: 6. This CDR3 is built from 14 residues. Germline V gives CDR1 LGHDT, CDR2 YNNKEL (reference sequence). Based on the CDR3 plus reference TRBV3-1 and TRBJ2-2, the full variable domain is DTAVSQTPKYLVTQMGNDKSIKCEQNLGHDTMYWYKQDSKKFLKIMFSYNNKELIINETVPNRFSPKSPDKAHLNLHINSLELGDSAVYFCASSLGTGGAELFFGEGSRLTVL.

J is TRBJ2-2 and V is TRBV6-2 or TRBV6-3; perhaps D is TRBD1 or TRBD2 (5 bases each). V was trimmed by 4 bases and J by 2 bases, leaving 17 bases between them. The germline CDR1 and CDR2 sequences are MNHEY and SVGEGT. CDR3 length: 17 amino acids. The CDR3 protein is CASSLGRGTANTGELFF. The CDR3 DNA reads as TGTGCCAGCAGTTTGGGGCGAGGGACGGCCAACACCGGGGAGCTGTTTTTT.